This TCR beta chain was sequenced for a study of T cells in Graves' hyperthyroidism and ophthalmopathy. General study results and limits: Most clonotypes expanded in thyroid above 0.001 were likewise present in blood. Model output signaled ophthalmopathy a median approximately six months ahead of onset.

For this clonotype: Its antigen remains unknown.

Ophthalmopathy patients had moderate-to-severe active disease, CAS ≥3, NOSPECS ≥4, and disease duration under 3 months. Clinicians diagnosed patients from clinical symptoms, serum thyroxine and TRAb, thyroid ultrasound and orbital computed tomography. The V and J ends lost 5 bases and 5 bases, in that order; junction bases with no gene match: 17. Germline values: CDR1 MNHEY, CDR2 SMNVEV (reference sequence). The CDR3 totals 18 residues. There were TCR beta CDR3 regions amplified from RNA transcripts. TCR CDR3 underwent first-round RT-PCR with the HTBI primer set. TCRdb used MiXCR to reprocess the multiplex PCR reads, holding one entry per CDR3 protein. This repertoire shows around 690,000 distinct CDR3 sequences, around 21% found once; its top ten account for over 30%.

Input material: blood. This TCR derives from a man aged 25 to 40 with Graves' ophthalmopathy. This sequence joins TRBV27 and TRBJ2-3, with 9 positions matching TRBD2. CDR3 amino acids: CASSPHRERLAGLDTQYF. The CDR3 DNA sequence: TGTGCCAGCAGTCCCCACAGGGAGCGGCTAGCGGGACTAGATACGCAGTATTTT.